A single TCR beta chain is shown here with its context. Its antigen is not yet known. Base qualities are not provided; no much larger clone lies one nucleotide away. The data belong to a study of T cell responses to AZD1222 COVID-19 vaccine (TCRdb year 2021). For context, the study as a whole: AZD1222 recipients with second doses at about 4 weeks or about 12 weeks were pooled, because spike-specific TCR depth and breadth did not differ between schedules. A total of 233 trial participants underwent TCR sequencing, of whom roughly 210 received two doses of AZD1222 and about 26 received two doses of the MenACWY control vaccine. Trial participants were enrolled into age subgroups of 18-55, 56-69 and 70-plus years, which contained around 150, 29 and 61 TCR-sequenced participants, respectively.

At the junction V is shortened by 3 bases and J by 7 bases, with 15 bases in between. Including the terminal cysteine and phenylalanine, the CDR3 comprises 14 residues. Only CDR3 DNA remains: 42 bases, in frame from the first base. Looking up the germline V gene yields CDR1 ENHRY and CDR2 SYGVKD. The investigation overall reported the following: Most participants were white British and females outnumbered males, and the authors suggested that clonal diversity may have been underestimated. In the small 56-69-year group, the increase in depth fell short of significance, most likely because of low power. Spike-specific TCR breadth and depth rose significantly after two AZD1222 doses compared with day 0 and with MenACWY recipients. Conclusions about previously exposed vaccinees are limited, since just a handful of AZD1222 recipients were seropositive for SARS-CoV-2 at baseline. Reportedly, almost half of the unique spike-specific TCRs recognized epitopes lying outside the regions that are mutated in the B.1.351 and B.1.1.7 variants. The whole spike protein was spanned by vaccine-associated CD4 TCRs, and dominant responses were seen in regions 160-218 and 743-854. Because no day 14 peak-response samples were available, repertoires were characterized only after the peak T cell response.

The CDR3 regions of human TCRbeta chains were analyzed by immunosequencing. The original pipeline was this. TCRs in the repertoires were compared against a reference library of SARS-CoV-2-specific TCRs that had been generated with the MIRA antigen-specificity platform. Breadth was defined as the fraction of unique TCRs that were SARS-CoV-2-associated, and depth was defined as the fraction of total T cells that were SARS-CoV-2-associated. Using the MIRA data, every spike-specific TCR was mapped to the spike region that the TCR reacted to and assigned to either a CD4 or a CD8 class. Log10-transformed breadth and depth values were compared by one-way ANOVA with Sidak's multiple comparisons tests. Held by TCRdb, this immuneACCESS table contains in-frame sequences only and omits some clones. Under half of the omission traces to an unresolved V gene where checked; the cause of the rest is unknown. V and J calls and clone size are those listed in that table; D and trimming were worked out from the DNA. In all, the sample holds about 150,000 clones, and roughly nine tenths of those were seen once. 6.9% of the sample is in the top ten clones.

The time point label for this specimen denotes: baseline before first vaccination. The vaccinee samples were drawn from two UK trials, COV001 and COV002, one of which was a single-blind randomized controlled phase 2/3 trial testing AZD1222 (ChAdOx1 nCoV-19) in healthy adults. For TCRbeta chain sequencing, PBMC samples were collected from trial participants at day 0 and at day 28 after the second dose. Sample: peripheral blood, taken on day 0 of AZD1222 vaccination. This chain joins TRBV10-3 to TRBJ1-1, with a weak D call of TRBD1 (5 bases match). This TCR was sampled from an adult in good health. The nucleotide sequence is given as TGTGCCATCAGTGACGGCAGGGCGACAAATGAAGCTTTCTTT. Its coded protein is CAISDGRATNEAFF.